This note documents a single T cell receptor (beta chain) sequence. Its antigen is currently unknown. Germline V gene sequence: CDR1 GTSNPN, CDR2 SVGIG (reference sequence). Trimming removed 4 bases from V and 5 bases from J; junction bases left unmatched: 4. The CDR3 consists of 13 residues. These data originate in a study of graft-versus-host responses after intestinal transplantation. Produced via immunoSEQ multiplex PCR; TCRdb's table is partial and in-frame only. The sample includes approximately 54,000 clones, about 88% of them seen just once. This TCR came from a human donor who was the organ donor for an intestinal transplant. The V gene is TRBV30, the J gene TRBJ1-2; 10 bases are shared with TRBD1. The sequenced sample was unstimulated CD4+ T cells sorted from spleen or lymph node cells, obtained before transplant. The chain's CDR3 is CAWIPGQGYGYTF. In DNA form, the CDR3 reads TGTGCCTGGATTCCGGGACAGGGGTATGGCTACACCTTC.